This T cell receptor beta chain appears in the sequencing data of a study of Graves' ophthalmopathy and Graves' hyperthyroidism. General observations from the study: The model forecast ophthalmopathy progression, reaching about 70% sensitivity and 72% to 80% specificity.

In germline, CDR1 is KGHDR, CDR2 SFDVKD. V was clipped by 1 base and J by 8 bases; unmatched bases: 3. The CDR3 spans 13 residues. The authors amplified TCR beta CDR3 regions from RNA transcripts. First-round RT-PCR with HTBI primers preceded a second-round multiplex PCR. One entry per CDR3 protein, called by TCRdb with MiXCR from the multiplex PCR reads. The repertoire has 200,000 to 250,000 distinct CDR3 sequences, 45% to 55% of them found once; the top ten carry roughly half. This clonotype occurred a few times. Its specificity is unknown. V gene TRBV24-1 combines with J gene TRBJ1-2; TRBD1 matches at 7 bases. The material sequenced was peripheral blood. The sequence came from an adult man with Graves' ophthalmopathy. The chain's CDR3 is CATSDFGQAGYTF. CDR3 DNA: TGTGCCACCAGTGATTTTGGACAGGCCGGCTACACCTTC.